This T cell receptor (beta chain) is from a study of shared clonotypes between healthy human individuals (dated by TCRdb to 2020 to 2021). Context from the whole study: The cohort included a few men and two women between 18 and 49 years of age. For each donor, three plates each were used for CD4 naive and CD4 memory, two plates were used for CD8 naive, and one plate was used for CD8 memory. Blood TCR repertoires of a handful of healthy adults were deeply sequenced to estimate repertoire size and the extent of clonotype sharing between individuals. Different laboratories and diverse techniques were used to prepare libraries and sequence TCR repertoires, to increase sequencing depth and limit assay-specific biases. Each donor's leukapheresis produced roughly between roughly 0.85 and 9.5 billion PBMCs. Study-wide findings and limitations: Sampling was restricted to blood, and TCR repertoires in tissues likely differ from the TCR repertoires found in blood. Roughly 5% of naive CD4, 3.5% of naive CD8, about 2.1% of memory CD4, and over 0.35% of memory CD8 clonotypes were shared across a handful of donors. Naive subsets generally had larger estimated clonotype richness than memory subsets. Compared with non-shared clonotypes, clonotypes shared by all four sorted-subset donors had higher generation probabilities. Incomplete sequencing was indicated by rarefaction of sorted-subset datasets, despite the large sequencing depth. Based on pairwise subsampling, the degree of clonotype sharing among donors was expected to be affected by sequencing depth. Because the study included only a small number of donors, the genetic and exposure-history diversity represented was limited.

Donors were healthy HIV-negative adults with no recently reported acute infections or vaccinations. Only Caucasian adults living in Nashville, Tennessee, USA were represented among the donors. CD4+ T cells were enriched by magnetic negative selection, after which naive cells were positively selected on CD45RA and the negative fraction was taken as the memory subset. After blood collection by leukapheresis, PBMCs were isolated using Ficoll-Histopaque density gradient centrifugation and then cryopreserved in the vapor phase of liquid nitrogen. Analytical flow cytometry was used to check the purity and quantity of each magnetically sorted T cell population. Genomic DNA was isolated from each sorted fraction and quantified by UV absorbance on a Nanodrop 2000c. Using the deep immunoSEQ assay, TCR CDR3 regions were amplified from genomic DNA by multiplex PCR. For each cell subset, the extracted genomic DNA was distributed evenly across all wells of several immunoSEQ 96-well plates, and each plate served as one replicate. Each replicate PCR for sorted subsets received roughly 200 ng genomic DNA, equal to 30,000 or so T cell genomes. Purified libraries were measured with a Qubit 3.0 fluorometer, size-checked on a Bioanalyzer 2100, and measured again with the KAPA Library Quantification kit. Each immunoSEQ 96-well plate was sequenced on its own single-read 150-cycle Illumina NextSeq 550 flow cell. For the original study's pipeline: Because the immunoSEQ output held only junctional sequences and lacked quality scores, the filtering could not match the filtering applied to full-length reads. To assign V/J genes and CDR3, sequences were annotated against IMGT germline references using PyIR, a Python wrapper for IgBLAST v1.9. Reads were removed for weak V/J assignments (E-value above 1e-6), missing CDR3, stop codons, out-of-frame junctions, or ambiguous translated residues. V3J clonotypes were defined as sequences sharing the same inferred V gene, J gene, and CDR3 amino acid sequence. Percentage overlap between repertoires was computed as shared unique clonotypes divided by the size of the smaller repertoire. RTK rarefaction, the Chao1 estimator, and Recon v2.1 estimates of unobserved clonotypes were used to assess repertoire richness. Generation probabilities for all TCRbeta clonotypes obtained by the gDNA method from several donors were computed using OLGA. Not all clones reach the TCRdb copy of this immuneACCESS table, which keeps in-frame sequences only. Checked studies attribute under half of the gap to unresolved V genes and leave the rest unexplained. V and J calls and clone size come straight from that table; D and trimming were deduced from the DNA. The sample yields over a million clones; about 84% were counted once. The ten largest clones capture 0.5% to 0.65% of the sample.

Between the V and J ends, shortened by 4 bases and 2 bases respectively, the junction contains 11 bases. From the cysteine up to the phenylalanine, the CDR3 has a length of 14 residues. The entry retains the CDR3 DNA only, 42 bases that are in frame from base 1. For CDR1 and CDR2, the germline V gene lists SGHRS and YFSETQ. To note about this clone: The clone's antigen remains unknown. No much larger clone is present one base from it, and per-base qualities are unavailable.

The rearrangement joined TRBV5-1 to TRBJ2-3, and TRBD1 may be the D gene, going by 6 matching bases. The sequencing sample was made of memory CD4+ T cells from PBMCs. According to the study, the label for this sample's cell subset or site signals: CD45RA-negative fraction. The receptor was isolated from a man between 18 and 35 years old in good health. Some clones in this sample may be carry-over from other donors' samples. The CDR3 loop reads CASSQGDNTDTQYF. The DNA is TGCGCCAGCAGCCAAGGGGACAACACAGATACGCAGTATTTT.